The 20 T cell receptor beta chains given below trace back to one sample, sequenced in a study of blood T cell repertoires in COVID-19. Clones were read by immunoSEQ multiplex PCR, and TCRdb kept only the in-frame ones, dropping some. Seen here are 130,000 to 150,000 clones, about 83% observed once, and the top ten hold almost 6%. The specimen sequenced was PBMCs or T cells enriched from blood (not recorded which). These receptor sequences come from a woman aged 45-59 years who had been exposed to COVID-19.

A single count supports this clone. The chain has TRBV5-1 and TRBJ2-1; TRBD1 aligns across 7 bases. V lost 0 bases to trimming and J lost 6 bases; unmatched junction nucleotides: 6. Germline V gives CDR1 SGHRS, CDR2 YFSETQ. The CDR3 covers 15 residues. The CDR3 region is CASSLAGGQFNEQFF. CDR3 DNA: TGCGCCAGCAGCTTGGCTGGGGGACAGTTCAATGAGCAGTTCTTC.

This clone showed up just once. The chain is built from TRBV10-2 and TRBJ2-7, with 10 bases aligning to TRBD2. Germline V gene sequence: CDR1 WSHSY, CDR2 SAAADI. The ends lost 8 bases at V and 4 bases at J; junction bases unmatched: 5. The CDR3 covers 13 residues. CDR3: CASSSSGSYEQYF. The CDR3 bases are TGCGCCAGCTCTTCTAGCGGGAGTTACGAGCAGTACTTC.

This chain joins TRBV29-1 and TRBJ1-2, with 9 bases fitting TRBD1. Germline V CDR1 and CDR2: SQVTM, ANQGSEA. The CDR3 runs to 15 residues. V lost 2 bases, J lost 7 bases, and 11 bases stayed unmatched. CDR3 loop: CSVEPPGQGGVGYTF. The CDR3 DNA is TGCAGCGTTGAACCGCCGGGACAGGGCGGAGTTGGCTACACCTTC.

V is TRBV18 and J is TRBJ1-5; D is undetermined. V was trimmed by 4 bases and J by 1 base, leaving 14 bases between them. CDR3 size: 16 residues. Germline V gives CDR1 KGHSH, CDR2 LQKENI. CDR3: CASSLERAESNQPQHF. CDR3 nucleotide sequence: TGTGCCAGCTCACTTGAGAGGGCTGAGAGCAATCAGCCCCAGCATTTT.

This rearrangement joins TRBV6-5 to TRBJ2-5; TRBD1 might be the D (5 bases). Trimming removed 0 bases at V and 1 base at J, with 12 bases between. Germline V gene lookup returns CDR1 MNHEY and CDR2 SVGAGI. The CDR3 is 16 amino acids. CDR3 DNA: TGTGCCAGCAGTTACTCAGAGCAGGGTCCCCAAGAGACCCAGTACTTC. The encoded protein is CASSYSEQGPQETQYF.

CDR3 sequence reads: CASSHPRDRGSYTF. CDR3 coding DNA: TGTGCCAGTAGCCATCCCCGGGACAGGGGAAGCTACACCTTC. The chain is built from TRBV19 and TRBJ1-2; 10 bases line up with TRBD1. CDR3 size: 14 residues. Germline CDR1 reads LNHDA; CDR2 reads SQIVND (reference sequence). V lost 6 bases, J lost 9 bases, and 10 bases stayed unmatched.

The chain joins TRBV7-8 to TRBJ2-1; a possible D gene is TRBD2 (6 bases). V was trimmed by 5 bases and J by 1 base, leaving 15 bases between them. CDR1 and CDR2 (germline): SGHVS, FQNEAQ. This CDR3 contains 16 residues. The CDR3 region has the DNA TGTGCCAGCAGCGCGGAGGCGGGGAGTTCCTACAATGAGCAGTTCTTC. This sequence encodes CASSAEAGSSYNEQFF.

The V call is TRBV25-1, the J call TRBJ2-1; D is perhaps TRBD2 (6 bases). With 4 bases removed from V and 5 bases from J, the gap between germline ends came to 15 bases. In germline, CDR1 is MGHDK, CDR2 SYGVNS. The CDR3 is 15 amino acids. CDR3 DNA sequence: TGTGCCAGCAGTGGCCGGAGACTAGGGCACAATGAGCAGTTCTTC. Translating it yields CASSGRRLGHNEQFF.

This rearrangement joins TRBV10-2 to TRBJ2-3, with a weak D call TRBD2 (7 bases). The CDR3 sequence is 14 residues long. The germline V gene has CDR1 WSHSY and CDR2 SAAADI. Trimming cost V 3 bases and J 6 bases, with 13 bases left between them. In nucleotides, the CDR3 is TGCGCCAGCAGTGAACGGGGAGGGGGGGATACGCAGTATTTT. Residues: CASSERGGGDTQYF.

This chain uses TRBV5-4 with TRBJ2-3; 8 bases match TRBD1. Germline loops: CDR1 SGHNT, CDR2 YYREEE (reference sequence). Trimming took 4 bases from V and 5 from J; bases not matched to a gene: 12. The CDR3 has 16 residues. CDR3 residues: CASSRGQGVVGDTQYF. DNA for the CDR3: TGTGCCAGCAGCCGCGGACAGGGAGTCGTAGGAGATACGCAGTATTTT.

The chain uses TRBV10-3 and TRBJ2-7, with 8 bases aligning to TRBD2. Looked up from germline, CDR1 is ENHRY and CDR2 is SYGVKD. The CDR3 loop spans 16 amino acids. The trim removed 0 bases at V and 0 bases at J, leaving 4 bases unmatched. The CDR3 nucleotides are TGTGCCATCAGTGAGTCGGCTAGCGGGCCCTCCTACGAGCAGTACTTC. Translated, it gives CAISESASGPSYEQYF.

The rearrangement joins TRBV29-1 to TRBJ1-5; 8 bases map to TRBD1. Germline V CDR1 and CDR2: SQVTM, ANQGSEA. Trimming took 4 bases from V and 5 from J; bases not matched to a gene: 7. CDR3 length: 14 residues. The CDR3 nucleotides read TGCAGCGTTGTATTCAGGGGGCGAGATCAGCCCCAGCATTTT. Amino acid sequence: CSVVFRGRDQPQHF.

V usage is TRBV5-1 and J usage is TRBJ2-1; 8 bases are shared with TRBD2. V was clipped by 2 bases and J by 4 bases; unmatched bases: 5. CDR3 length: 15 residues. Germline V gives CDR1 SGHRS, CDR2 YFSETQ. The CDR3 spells CASSLVLADYNEQFF. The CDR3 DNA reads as TGCGCCAGCAGCTTAGTACTAGCGGATTACAATGAGCAGTTCTTC.

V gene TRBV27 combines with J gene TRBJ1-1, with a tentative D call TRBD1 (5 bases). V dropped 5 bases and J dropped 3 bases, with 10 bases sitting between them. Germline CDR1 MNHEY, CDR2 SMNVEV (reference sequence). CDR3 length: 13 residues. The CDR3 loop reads CASSRQSYTEAFF. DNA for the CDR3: TGTGCCAGCAGTCGACAGTCTTACACTGAAGCTTTCTTT.

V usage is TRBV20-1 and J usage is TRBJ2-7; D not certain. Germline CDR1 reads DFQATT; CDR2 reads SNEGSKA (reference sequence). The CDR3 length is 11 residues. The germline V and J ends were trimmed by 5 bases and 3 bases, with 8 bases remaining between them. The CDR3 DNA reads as TGCAGTGCTTTGCGGAGCTACGAGCAGTACTTC. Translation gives CSALRSYEQYF.

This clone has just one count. CDR3 residues: CASSNLDRGRYEQYF. The DNA of the CDR3 is TGTGCCAGCTCTAATCTGGACAGGGGAAGATACGAGCAGTACTTC. The chain uses TRBV18 and TRBJ2-7, with 9 bases matching TRBD1. After removal of 6 bases from V and 4 bases from J, the junction contained 10 bases not matched to a gene. Looked up from germline, CDR1 is KGHSH and CDR2 is LQKENI. CDR3 size: 15 residues.

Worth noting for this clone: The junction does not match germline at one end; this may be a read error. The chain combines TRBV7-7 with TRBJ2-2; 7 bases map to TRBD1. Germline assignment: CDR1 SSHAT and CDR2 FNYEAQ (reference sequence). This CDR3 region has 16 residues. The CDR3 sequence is CASSLEGGRGTGELFF. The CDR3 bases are TGTGCTAGCAGCTTAGAAGGGGGCAGAGGCACCGGGGAGCTGTTTTTT.

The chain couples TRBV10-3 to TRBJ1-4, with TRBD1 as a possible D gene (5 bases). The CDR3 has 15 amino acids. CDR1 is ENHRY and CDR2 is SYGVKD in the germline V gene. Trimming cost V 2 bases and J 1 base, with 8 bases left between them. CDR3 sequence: CAISERGVTNEKLFF. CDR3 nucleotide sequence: TGTGCCATCAGTGAGCGGGGGGTAACTAATGAAAAACTGTTTTTT.

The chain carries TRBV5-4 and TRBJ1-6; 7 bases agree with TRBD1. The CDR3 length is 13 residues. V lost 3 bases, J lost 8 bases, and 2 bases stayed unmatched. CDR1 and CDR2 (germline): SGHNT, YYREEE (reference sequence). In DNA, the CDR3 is TGTGCCAGCAGCTCGGGACAGCATTCACCCCTCCACTTT. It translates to CASSSGQHSPLHF.

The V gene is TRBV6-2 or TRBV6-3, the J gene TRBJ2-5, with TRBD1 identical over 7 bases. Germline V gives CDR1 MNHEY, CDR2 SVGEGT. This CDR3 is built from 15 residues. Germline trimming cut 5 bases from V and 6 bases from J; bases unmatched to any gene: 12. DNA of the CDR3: TGTGCCAGCAGTCTAACCGCGACAGGGATCAAGACCCAGTACTTC. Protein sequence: CASSLTATGIKTQYF.